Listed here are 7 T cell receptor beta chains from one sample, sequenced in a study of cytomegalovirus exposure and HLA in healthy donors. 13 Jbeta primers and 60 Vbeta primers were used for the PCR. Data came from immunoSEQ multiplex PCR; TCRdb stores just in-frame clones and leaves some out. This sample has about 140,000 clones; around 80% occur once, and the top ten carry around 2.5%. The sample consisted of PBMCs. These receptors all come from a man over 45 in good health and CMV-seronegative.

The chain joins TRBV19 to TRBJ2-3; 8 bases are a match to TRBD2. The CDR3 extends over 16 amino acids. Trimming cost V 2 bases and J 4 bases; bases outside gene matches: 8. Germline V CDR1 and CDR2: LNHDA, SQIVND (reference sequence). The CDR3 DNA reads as TGTGCCAGTAGTATAACAGCGGGAGCAGGACCAGATACGCAGTATTTT. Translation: CASSITAGAGPDTQYF.

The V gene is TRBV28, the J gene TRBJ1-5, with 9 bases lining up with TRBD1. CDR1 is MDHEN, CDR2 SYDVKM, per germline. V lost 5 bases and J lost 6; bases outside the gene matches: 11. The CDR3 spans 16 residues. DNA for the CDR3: TGTGCCAGCAGTACCCCGGGACAGGGTCTCAGTCAGCCCCAGCATTTT. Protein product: CASSTPGQGLSQPQHF. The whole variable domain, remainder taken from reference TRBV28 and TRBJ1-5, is DVKVTQSSRYLVKRTGEKVFLECVQDMDHENMFWYRQDPGLGLRLIYFSYDVKMKEKGDIPEGYSVSREKKERFSLILESASTNQTSMYLCASSTPGQGLSQPQHFGDGTRLSIL.

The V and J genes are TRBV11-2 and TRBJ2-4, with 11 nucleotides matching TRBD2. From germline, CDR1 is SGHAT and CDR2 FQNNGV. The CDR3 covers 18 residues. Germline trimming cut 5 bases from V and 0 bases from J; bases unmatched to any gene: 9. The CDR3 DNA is TGTGCCAGCAGCACTCCCGGGACTAGCGGAATAGCCAAAAACATTCAGTACTTC. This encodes CASSTPGTSGIAKNIQYF.

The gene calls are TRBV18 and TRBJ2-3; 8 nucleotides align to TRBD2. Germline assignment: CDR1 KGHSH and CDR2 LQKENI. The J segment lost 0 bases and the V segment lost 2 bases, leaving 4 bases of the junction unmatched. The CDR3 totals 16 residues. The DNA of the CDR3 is TGTGCCAGCTCACCAAACGTAGCGGGAAGCACAGATACGCAGTATTTT. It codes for CASSPNVAGSTDTQYF.

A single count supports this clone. DNA for the CDR3: TGTGCCAGCAGTCTGATGAGAGGGTCGGGTGAAAAACTGTTTTTT. The encoded protein is CASSLMRGSGEKLFF. The chain has TRBV5-4 and TRBJ1-4, with D unresolved. Germline loops: CDR1 SGHNT, CDR2 YYREEE (reference sequence). V was trimmed by 5 bases and J by 7 bases, leaving 18 bases between them. The CDR3 runs 15 residues.

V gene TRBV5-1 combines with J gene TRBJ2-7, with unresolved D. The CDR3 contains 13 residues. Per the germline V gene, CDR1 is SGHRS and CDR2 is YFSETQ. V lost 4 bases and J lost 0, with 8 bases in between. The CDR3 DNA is TGCGCCAGCAGCCCTCTCAGCTCCTACGAGCAGTACTTC. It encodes CASSPLSSYEQYF. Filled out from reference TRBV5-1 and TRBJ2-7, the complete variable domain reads KAGVTQTPRYLIKTRGQQVTLSCSPISGHRSVSWYQQTPGQGLQFLFEYFSETQRNKGNFPGRFSGRQFSNSRSEMNVSTLELGDSALYLCASSPLSSYEQYFGPGTRLTVT.

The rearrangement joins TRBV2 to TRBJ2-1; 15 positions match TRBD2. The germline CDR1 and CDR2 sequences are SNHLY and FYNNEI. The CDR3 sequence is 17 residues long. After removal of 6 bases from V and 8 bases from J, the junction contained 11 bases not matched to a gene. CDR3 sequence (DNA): TGTGCCAGCAGCCTGCTCGGGACTAGCGGGGGGTGGGATGAGCAGTTCTTC. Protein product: CASSLLGTSGGWDEQFF.